What follows are 29 T cell receptor beta chains derived from one specimen sequenced in a study of blood T cell repertoires in COVID-19. Libraries were prepared by immunoSEQ multiplex PCR; TCRdb keeps only in-frame clonotypes and omits some of them. The repertoire has about 190,000 clones, around 89% of them found once; the top ten carry roughly 6%. Sequencing was carried out using peripheral blood. The receptors originated from a man aged 40-49 years with active or convalescent COVID-19.

The chain uses TRBV29-1 and TRBJ1-2; D perhaps matches TRBD1 (6 bases). The CDR3 contains 14 residues. The germline V and J ends were trimmed by 0 bases and 6 bases, with 14 bases remaining between them. The germline gives CDR1 SQVTM, CDR2 ANQGSEA. DNA of the CDR3: TGCAGCGTTGAAGATCTGGACAGACGGGATGGCTACACCTTC. Residues: CSVEDLDRRDGYTF. The complete variable domain, with remaining parts taken from reference TRBV29-1 and TRBJ1-2, reads SAVISQKPSRDICQRGTSLTIQCQVDSQVTMMFWYRQQPGQSLTLIATANQGSEATYESGFVIDKFPISRPNLTFSTLTVSNMSPEDSSIYLCSVEDLDRRDGYTFGSGTRLTVV.

The rearrangement links TRBV28 to TRBJ2-2, with 10 nucleotides matching TRBD1. CDR1 is MDHEN, CDR2 SYDVKM, per germline. V lost 8 bases and J lost 0; bases outside the gene matches: 3. CDR3 length equals 15 residues. This chain's CDR3 is CASGGQGTNTGELFF. The DNA for the CDR3 is TGTGCCAGCGGGGGACAGGGGACGAACACCGGGGAGCTGTTTTTT.

The J gene is TRBJ1-2, the V gene TRBV6-2 or TRBV6-3; 7 bases match TRBD1. The CDR3 spans 16 residues. V lost 4 bases to trimming and J lost 7 bases; unmatched junction nucleotides: 15. Germline CDR1 is MNHEY and CDR2 is SVGEGT. CDR3 in DNA: TGTGCCAGCAGTTTACCCTTTTACGACAGGGCACTTGGCTACACCTTC. Its protein is CASSLPFYDRALGYTF.

The chain recombines TRBV11-2 with TRBJ2-1; 11 bases agree with TRBD2. The CDR3 covers 15 residues. The V gene end was trimmed by 5 bases and the J gene end by 2 bases; junction bases not matched to a gene: 2. Germline lookup yields CDR1 SGHAT and CDR2 FQNNGV. For the CDR3, the DNA is TGTGCCAGCAGCATTAGCGGGGGGGCCTACAATGAGCAGTTCTTC. Its protein is CASSISGGAYNEQFF.

This clone was detected only once. The CDR3 bases are TGTGCCAGCAGTGATCGGGACAGGGGGGCTCATGGCTACACCTTC. Translating it yields CASSDRDRGAHGYTF. The chain combines TRBV2 with TRBJ1-2, with TRBD1 matching 11 bases. J lost 6 bases, V lost 3 bases, and 6 bases had no gene match. Germline-derived CDR1 and CDR2 are SNHLY and FYNNEI. The CDR3 has 15 amino acids.

This rearrangement joins TRBV6-5 to TRBJ2-7, with 7 bases lining up with TRBD2. CDR1 and CDR2 (germline): MNHEY, SVGAGI. The V gene end was trimmed by 6 bases and the J gene end by 2 bases; junction bases not matched to a gene: 10. The CDR3 consists of 15 residues. CDR3 region: CASSYLAVRPYEQYF. The CDR3 bases are TGTGCCAGCAGCTATCTAGCGGTACGACCCTACGAGCAGTACTTC.

V is TRBV11-3 and J is TRBJ2-3; 12 positions match TRBD2. Trimming took 4 bases from V and 6 from J; bases not matched to a gene: 11. The V gene's germline CDR1 is SGHNT and CDR2 YENEEA. This CDR3 is 17 amino acids long. CDR3 nucleotide sequence: TGTGCCAGCAGCTCAGTACTAGCGGGGGGTACTTCGGATACGCAGTATTTT. Its protein product is CASSSVLAGGTSDTQYF.

The chain carries TRBV10-3 and TRBJ2-7, with a possible D match to TRBD1 (5 bases). Trimming removed 3 bases from V and 2 bases from J, with 11 bases in between. This CDR3 contains 14 residues. Per the germline V gene, CDR1 is ENHRY and CDR2 is SYGVKD. In DNA form, the CDR3 reads TGTGCCATCAGTGAACGACAGCCAACCTACGAGCAGTACTTC. Translated, it gives CAISERQPTYEQYF.

This clone showed up just a few times. This chain connects TRBV5-6 to TRBJ1-5, with 8 bases aligning to TRBD1. The germline CDR1 and CDR2 sequences are SGHDT and YYEEEE. V was pared by 2 bases and J by 2 bases, with 3 bases of the junction left unmatched. The CDR3 consists of 15 residues. The CDR3 loop is CASSFGQGRNQPQHF. The CDR3 bases are TGTGCCAGCAGCTTCGGACAGGGCCGCAATCAGCCCCAGCATTTT.

The CDR3 protein is CATSDPQGALGNEQFF. The CDR3 bases are TGTGCCACCAGTGACCCACAGGGGGCCCTTGGCAATGAGCAGTTCTTC. The rearrangement links TRBV24-1 to TRBJ2-1, with 9 nucleotides matching TRBD1. Germline V gene data show CDR1 as KGHDR and CDR2 as SFDVKD. The CDR3 consists of 16 residues. Trimming removed 4 bases from V and 6 bases from J; junction bases left unmatched: 9.

The rearrangement joins TRBV5-1 to TRBJ2-3; 13 bases are shared with TRBD2. The CDR3 has 15 amino acids. The V gene's germline CDR1 is SGHRS and CDR2 YFSETQ. The trim removed 4 bases at V and 6 bases at J, leaving 5 bases unmatched. The CDR3 nucleotides are TGCGCCAGCAGCACCTGGACTAGCGGGAGCGATACGCAGTATTTT. Translating gives CASSTWTSGSDTQYF.

This sequence joins TRBV2 and TRBJ2-1, with D unclear. V was shortened by 6 bases and J by 7 bases, with 7 bases between the two germline ends. Germline CDR1 reads SNHLY; CDR2 reads FYNNEI. This CDR3 is built from 11 residues. CDR3 sequence (DNA): TGTGCCAGCAGGGAAATAAATGAGCAGTTCTTC. This encodes CASREINEQFF.

The chain carries TRBV9 and TRBJ2-2; 12 bases line up with TRBD2. The CDR3 sequence is 16 residues long. V lost 0 bases, J lost 6 bases, and 3 bases stayed unmatched. Germline assignment: CDR1 SGDLS and CDR2 YYNGEE. DNA for the CDR3: TGTGCCAGCAGCGTAGCTCTAGCGGGAGGGCCCGGGGAGCTGTTTTTT. It encodes CASSVALAGGPGELFF.

This chain uses TRBV19 with TRBJ2-5; possible D gene TRBD1, 6 bases. Trimming took 2 bases from V and 2 from J, leaving 12 bases between them. The CDR3 runs 15 residues. Germline loops: CDR1 LNHDA, CDR2 SQIVND (reference sequence). CDR3 region: CASSIMVTGQETQYF. CDR3 DNA: TGTGCCAGTAGTATAATGGTGACAGGTCAAGAGACCCAGTACTTC.

The chain couples TRBV5-1 to TRBJ2-5; 11 nucleotides match TRBD1. The CDR3 is 15 residues long. J was trimmed by 7 bases and V by 4 bases; bases with no gene match: 9. CDR1 and CDR2 (germline): SGHRS, YFSETQ. The CDR3 sequence is CASSPDRGLWATQYF. CDR3 bases: TGCGCCAGCAGCCCGGACAGGGGGCTATGGGCGACCCAGTACTTC.

The chain employs TRBV18 and TRBJ1-3; D uncertain. Deletions cut 3 bases from V and 0 bases from J, with 15 bases between. CDR1 KGHSH and CDR2 LQKENI come from the germline V gene. The CDR3 is 17 amino acids. Here the CDR3 DNA reads TGTGCCAGCTCACCGCGTTCGACCCGGGTCTCTGGAAACACCATATATTTT. This sequence encodes CASSPRSTRVSGNTIYF.

The chain employs TRBV5-1 and TRBJ2-5, with 10 bases aligning to TRBD1. This CDR3 has 17 amino acids. Germline CDR1 SGHRS, CDR2 YFSETQ. V lost 0 bases to trimming and J lost 2 bases; unmatched junction nucleotides: 7. The CDR3 nucleotides are TGCGCCAGCAGCTTGGCAAGCCGGGACAGGGGTCAAGAGACCCAGTACTTC. Its translation is CASSLASRDRGQETQYF.

The CDR3 protein is CASSQGQHTEAFF. CDR3 sequence (DNA): TGTGCCAGCAGCCAGGGACAGCACACTGAAGCTTTCTTT. J is TRBJ1-1 and V is TRBV6-5; 7 bases are a match to TRBD1. Germline values: CDR1 MNHEY, CDR2 SVGAGI. V lost 6 bases and J lost 3; bases outside the gene matches: 4. CDR3 size: 13 residues.

The chain uses TRBV6-4 and TRBJ2-5, with TRBD2 identical over 9 bases. The CDR3 contains 15 residues. Per the germline V gene, CDR1 is MRHNA and CDR2 is SNTAGT. The junction had 6 bases not matched to a gene; V was cut back by 5 bases and J by 2 bases. CDR3 nucleotides: TGTGCCAGCAGTACCCTAGCGGGAACACAAGAGACCCAGTACTTC. Its translation is CASSTLAGTQETQYF.

This chain's CDR3 is CASSPLEGNSGNTIYF. The CDR3, as DNA: TGTGCCAGCTCACCGCTCGAGGGAAACTCTGGAAACACCATATATTTT. The chain combines TRBV18 with TRBJ1-3; D gene uncertain. The ends were cut back, 3 bases at V and 0 bases at J, with 12 bases in the middle. Germline assignment: CDR1 KGHSH and CDR2 LQKENI. The CDR3 consists of 16 residues. The variable domain in full, with the rest retrieved from reference TRBV18 and TRBJ1-3, is NAGVMQNPRHLVRRRGQEARLRCSPMKGHSHVYWYRQLPEEGLKFMVYLQKENIIDESGMPKERFSAEFPKEGPSILRIQQVVRGDSAAYFCASSPLEGNSGNTIYFGEGSWLTVV.

This clone was seen once. V and J are TRBV6-5 and TRBJ1-1; possibly TRBD1 for D (5 bases). V lost 7 bases to trimming and J lost 0 bases, with 15 bases between them. Per the germline V gene, CDR1 is MNHEY and CDR2 is SVGAGI. The length of the CDR3 is 15 residues. CDR3 bases: TGTGCCAGCAAGATGCAGGGATCACTGAACACTGAAGCTTTCTTT. It codes for CASKMQGSLNTEAFF.

The V and J genes are TRBV6-5 and TRBJ2-7; 9 bases map to TRBD1. CDR3 length: 13 amino acids. Per germline, CDR1 MNHEY and CDR2 SVGAGI. Trimming at V came to 7 bases and at J to 6 bases, leaving 7 bases not matched to a gene. CDR3 residues: CASTLGQGSEQYF. CDR3 nucleotide sequence: TGTGCCAGCACCCTGGGACAGGGTAGCGAGCAGTACTTC.

This clone has only one observation. The J gene is TRBJ1-5, the V gene TRBV28; weak D call: TRBD1 (6 bases). The CDR3 covers 14 residues. With 1 base removed from V and 2 bases from J, the gap between germline ends came to 6 bases. The germline V gene has CDR1 MDHEN and CDR2 SYDVKM. CDR3 region: CASSLSGGNQPQHF. CDR3 nucleotide sequence: TGTGCCAGCAGTTTATCAGGGGGCAATCAGCCCCAGCATTTT.

The chain links TRBV5-6 to TRBJ1-2; the match to TRBD1 covers 11 bases. Per germline, CDR1 SGHDT and CDR2 YYEEEE. After removal of 0 bases from V and 5 bases from J, the junction contained 9 bases not matched to a gene. CDR3 length equals 17 residues. The CDR3 DNA follows: TGTGCCAGCAGCTTGGATAGGGGGACAGGGGGTCGGTATGGCTACACCTTC. Its protein product is CASSLDRGTGGRYGYTF.

There are a few counts of this clone. V is TRBV19 and J is TRBJ2-2, with D unresolved. Germline CDR1 and CDR2: LNHDA and SQIVND (reference sequence). The V end lost 3 bases, the J end lost 5 bases, and 4 bases lay between the germline ends. The CDR3 covers 12 residues. The CDR3 here is CASSIGTGELFF. The CDR3 DNA is TGTGCCAGTAGTATCGGGACCGGGGAGCTGTTTTTT.

This clone was seen only a few times. The chain joins TRBV7-8 to TRBJ2-1, with 13 bases aligning to TRBD2. Germline V gene sequence: CDR1 SGHVS, CDR2 FQNEAQ. The CDR3 covers 17 residues. J gave up 0 bases and V 6 bases, and 5 bases lay outside the gene matches. The DNA of the CDR3 is TGTGCCAGCAGACTAGCGGGAGGGCCGGGCTCCTACAATGAGCAGTTCTTC. It encodes CASRLAGGPGSYNEQFF.

The chain combines TRBV27 with TRBJ2-7, with TRBD2 matching 9 bases. Unmatched junction bases numbered 8, after V lost 6 bases and J lost 5 bases. The germline gives CDR1 MNHEY, CDR2 SMNVEV (reference sequence). There are 14 residues in the CDR3. The chain's CDR3 is CASSPGTSNHEQYF. DNA for the CDR3: TGTGCCAGCAGCCCGGGGACTAGCAACCACGAGCAGTACTTC.

This chain links TRBV18 with TRBJ2-6, with D perhaps TRBD1 (5 bases). CDR1 and CDR2 (germline): KGHSH, LQKENI. Trimming shortened V by 3 bases and J by 0 bases, and 12 bases separated the two germline ends. The length of the CDR3 is 17 residues. CDR3 in DNA: TGTGCCAGCTCACCGTCACAGGTGACCTCTGGGGCCAACGTCCTGACTTTC. Translation gives CASSPSQVTSGANVLTF. The full variable domain, with the rest looked up from reference TRBV18 and TRBJ2-6, is NAGVMQNPRHLVRRRGQEARLRCSPMKGHSHVYWYRQLPEEGLKFMVYLQKENIIDESGMPKERFSAEFPKEGPSILRIQQVVRGDSAAYFCASSPSQVTSGANVLTFGAGSRLTVL.

This chain joins TRBV19 and TRBJ2-2, with D perhaps TRBD2 (7 bases). Between the trimmed V and J ends, which lost 7 bases and 0 bases, there was a span of 18 bases. CDR1 and CDR2 from the germline V gene are LNHDA and SQIVND (reference sequence). The CDR3 extends over 17 amino acids. The CDR3 nucleotides read TGTGCCAGTACCCGCGGGGGCCCAATCACGAACACCGGGGAGCTGTTTTTT. It codes for CASTRGGPITNTGELFF.